This T cell receptor beta chain is from a study of PD-1 blockade in mismatch repair-deficient tumors. TCRdb keeps only in-frame clones here, not all; method: immunoSEQ multiplex PCR. The table has some 120,000 clones, around nine tenths seen once; the top ten hold approximately 12%. PCR or immunohistochemistry showed mismatch repair deficiency in every enrolled patient. TCRs were sequenced from a few patients responding to pembrolizumab. This CDR3 spans 15 amino acids. With 3 bases clipped from V and 4 bases from J, the junction kept 6 bases outside the gene matches. Germline CDR1 and CDR2: SGHNT and YENEEA. As for this clone: Its antigen remains unknown.

General observations from the study: Tumor-resident clones, often undetectable pretreatment in blood, expanded then contracted after pembrolizumab.

This receptor was identified in an adult with mismatch repair-deficient cancer. V is TRBV11-3 and J is TRBJ2-7; 10 bases fit TRBD1. Sequencing was performed on peripheral blood, taken approximately 73 weeks after starting pembrolizumab. This CDR3 is CASSFKTGGRYEQYF. CDR3 in DNA: TGTGCCAGCAGCTTTAAGACAGGGGGCCGGTACGAGCAGTACTTC.